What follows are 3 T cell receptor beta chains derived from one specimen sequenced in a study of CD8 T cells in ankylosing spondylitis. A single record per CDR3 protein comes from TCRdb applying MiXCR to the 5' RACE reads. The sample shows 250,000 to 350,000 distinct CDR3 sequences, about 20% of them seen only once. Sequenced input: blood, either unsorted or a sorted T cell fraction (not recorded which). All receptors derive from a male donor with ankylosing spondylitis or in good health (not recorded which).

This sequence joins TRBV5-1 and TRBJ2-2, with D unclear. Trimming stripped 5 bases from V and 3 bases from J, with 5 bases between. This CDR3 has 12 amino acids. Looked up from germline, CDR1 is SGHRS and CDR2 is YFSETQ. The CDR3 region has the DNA TGCGCCAGCAGGATAGACACCGGGGAGCTGTTTTTT. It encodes CASRIDTGELFF.

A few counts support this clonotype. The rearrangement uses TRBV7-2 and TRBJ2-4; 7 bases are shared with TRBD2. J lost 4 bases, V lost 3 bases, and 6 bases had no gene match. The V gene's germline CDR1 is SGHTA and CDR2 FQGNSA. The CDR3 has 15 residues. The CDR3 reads CASSFWGGIKNIQYF. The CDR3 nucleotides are TGTGCCAGCAGCTTTTGGGGGGGGATTAAAAACATTCAGTACTTC. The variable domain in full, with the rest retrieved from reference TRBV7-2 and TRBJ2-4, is GAGVSQSPSNKVTEKGKDVELRCDPISGHTALYWYRQSLGQGLEFLIYFQGNSAPDKSGLPSDRFSAERTGGSVSTLTIQRTQQEDSAVYLCASSFWGGIKNIQYFGAGTRLSVL.

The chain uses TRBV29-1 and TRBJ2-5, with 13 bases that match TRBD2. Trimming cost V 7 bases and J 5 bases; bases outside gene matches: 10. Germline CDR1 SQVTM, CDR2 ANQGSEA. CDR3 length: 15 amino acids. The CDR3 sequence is CSGLLLAGGSETQYF. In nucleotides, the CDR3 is TGCAGCGGCCTTTTACTAGCGGGAGGGTCGGAGACCCAGTACTTC.